The 18 T cell receptor beta chains given below trace back to one sample, sequenced in a study of CD8 T cells in Susac syndrome. Random hexamers primed reverse transcription of about 0.45 to 1 ug RNA. TCRdb re-called the immunoSEQ multiplex PCR reads with MiXCR, one entry per CDR3 protein. The table records 190,000 or so distinct CDR3 sequences, just under 95% of them present only once. Sequencing input: CD4+ T cells from PBMCs. The origin of the receptors is a human donor with multiple sclerosis.

The gene calls are TRBV20-1 and TRBJ1-2; TRBD1 matches at 7 bases. Germline CDR1 reads DFQATT; CDR2 reads SNEGSKA (reference sequence). Trimming at V came to 5 bases and at J to 0 bases, leaving 3 bases not matched to a gene. The CDR3 extends over 13 amino acids. CDR3 residues: CSAQTGPNYGYTF. The CDR3 bases are TGCAGTGCTCAGACAGGGCCTAACTATGGCTACACCTTC.

This clonotype was recorded a few times. CDR3 DNA: TGTGCCAGTTCCTCCGACAGGAACACTGAAGCTTTCTTT. It is translated as CASSSDRNTEAFF. The chain links TRBV18 to TRBJ1-1; D is possibly TRBD1 (5 bases). This CDR3 comprises 13 residues. V was shortened by 9 bases and J by 1 base, with 12 bases between the two germline ends. Germline CDR1 reads KGHSH; CDR2 reads LQKENI.

The chain combines TRBV13 with TRBJ1-5; D is ambiguous. Germline assignment: CDR1 PRHDT and CDR2 FYEKMQ (reference sequence). This CDR3 comprises 13 residues. V lost 5 bases to trimming and J lost 8 bases, with 13 bases between them. CDR3 sequence (DNA): TGTGCCAGCAGCCTCATGCGTAGCGAGCCCCAGCATTTT. This sequence encodes CASSLMRSEPQHF. Variable domain in full (rest from reference TRBV13 and TRBJ1-5): AAGVIQSPRHLIKEKRETATLKCYPIPRHDTVYWYQQGPGQDPQFLISFYEKMQSDKGSIPDRFSAQQFSDYHSELNMSSLELGDSALYFCASSLMRSEPQHFGDGTRLSIL.

This rearrangement joins TRBV3-1 to TRBJ1-2, with 10 bases lining up with TRBD1. With V trimmed by 3 bases and J by 6 bases, 7 bases remained unmatched. Germline V gives CDR1 LGHDT, CDR2 YNNKEL (reference sequence). The CDR3 spans 15 residues. The CDR3 DNA follows: TGTGCCAGCAGCCACAGGGACAGGGGACGGGATGGCTACACCTTC. Translated: CASSHRDRGRDGYTF. The full variable domain, in which reference TRBV3-1 and TRBJ1-2 provide the parts outside the CDR3, is DTAVSQTPKYLVTQMGNDKSIKCEQNLGHDTMYWYKQDSKKFLKIMFSYNNKELIINETVPNRFSPKSPDKAHLNLHINSLELGDSAVYFCASSHRDRGRDGYTFGSGTRLTVV.

This clonotype was counted a single time. CDR3 in amino acids: CATSRDKAGGVHEQYF. The DNA for the CDR3 is TGTGCCACCAGCAGAGATAAGGCAGGGGGTGTCCACGAGCAGTACTTC. The rearrangement joins TRBV15 to TRBJ2-7; 7 nucleotides align to TRBD1. There are 16 residues in the CDR3. V lost 0 bases to trimming and J lost 5 bases; unmatched junction nucleotides: 10. Germline V gene lookup returns CDR1 LNHNV and CDR2 YYDKDF (reference sequence). Supplemented by reference TRBV15 and TRBJ2-7, the full variable domain reads DAMVIQNPRYQVTQFGKPVTLSCSQTLNHNVMYWYQQKSSQAPKLLFHYYDKDFNNEADTPDNFQSRRPNTSFCFLDIRSPGLGDTAMYLCATSRDKAGGVHEQYFGPGTRLTVT.

V gene TRBV2 combines with J gene TRBJ1-5, with a weak D call TRBD1 (5 bases). The CDR3 has 13 amino acids. Germline V CDR1 and CDR2: SNHLY, FYNNEI. V was shortened by 10 bases and J by 7 bases, with 17 bases between the two germline ends. The CDR3 DNA reads TGTGCCACCTCAGCGAGGGGCGAGCAGCCCCAGCATTTT. The encoded protein is CATSARGEQPQHF.

This chain joins TRBV5-4 and TRBJ2-7; tentatively, D is TRBD2 (5 bases). This CDR3 is built from 12 residues. The ends were cut back, 4 bases at V and 5 bases at J, with 10 bases in the middle. Germline-derived CDR1 and CDR2 are SGHNT and YYREEE (reference sequence). CDR3 residues: CASSRPGNEQYF. CDR3 nucleotide sequence: TGTGCCAGCAGCCGCCCGGGGAACGAGCAGTACTTC.

This chain joins TRBV9 and TRBJ2-1; tentative D call: TRBD2 (6 bases). Per germline, CDR1 SGDLS and CDR2 YYNGEE. CDR3 length: 13 residues. The V gene lost 0 bases and the J gene lost 5 bases, with 6 bases spanning the gap. Here the CDR3 reads CASSVAGDNEQFF. In DNA form, the CDR3 reads TGTGCCAGCAGCGTAGCGGGGGACAATGAGCAGTTCTTC.

This clonotype was recorded once. This chain links TRBV9 with TRBJ1-4, with no clear D. The V and J ends lost 4 bases and 8 bases respectively, with 18 bases between them. CDR3 length: 15 amino acids. CDR1 is SGDLS and CDR2 is YYNGEE in the germline V gene. The CDR3 nucleotides are TGTGCCAGCAGCACCGGCCCCCTGCTTGGGGAAAAACTGTTTTTT. It specifies CASSTGPLLGEKLFF.

This chain links TRBV20-1 with TRBJ2-2; 10 bases are shared with TRBD2. The CDR3 contains 18 residues. Germline-derived CDR1 and CDR2 are DFQATT and SNEGSKA (reference sequence). The V segment lost 0 bases and the J segment 3 bases; nucleotides outside the gene matches: 10. This CDR3 reads CSAREASGGLTHTGELFF. CDR3 nucleotides: TGCAGTGCTAGAGAGGCTAGCGGGGGACTAACCCACACCGGGGAGCTGTTTTTT.

V usage is TRBV12-5 and J usage is TRBJ1-1, with D tentatively TRBD1 (5 bases). The CDR3 is 13 residues long. Germline-derived CDR1 and CDR2 are LGHNT and FRNRAP. V lost 2 bases and J 7 bases, leaving 11 bases between the germline ends. CDR3 region: CASGLRRGGEAFF. CDR3 DNA: TGTGCTAGTGGTTTGAGGAGGGGTGGTGAAGCTTTCTTT.

The chain joins TRBV3-1 to TRBJ2-5, with TRBD1 as a possible D gene (6 bases). The V end was cut by 2 bases, the J end by 1 base, with 11 bases between. The germline CDR1 and CDR2 sequences are LGHDT and YNNKEL (reference sequence). This CDR3 is 15 amino acids long. The CDR3 region is CASSQWSQGQETQYF. Here the CDR3 DNA reads TGTGCCAGCAGCCAATGGTCACAGGGCCAAGAGACCCAGTACTTC.

The chain has TRBV3-1 and TRBJ1-2; D call uncertain. This CDR3 contains 13 residues. V lost 3 bases and J 0 bases, leaving 5 bases between the germline ends. Germline V CDR1 and CDR2: LGHDT, YNNKEL (reference sequence). The CDR3 DNA follows: TGTGCCAGCAGCCACGGATCTAACTATGGCTACACCTTC. Its translation is CASSHGSNYGYTF.

The chain has TRBV19 and TRBJ2-7; D is perhaps TRBD1 (5 bases). The CDR3 sequence is 13 residues long. From germline, CDR1 is LNHDA and CDR2 SQIVND (reference sequence). The V end lost 6 bases, the J end lost 10 bases, and 19 bases lay between the germline ends. The CDR3 loop is CASRPATVQDQYF. CDR3 sequence (DNA): TGTGCCAGTAGACCCGCGACAGTCCAAGATCAGTACTTC.

This chain joins TRBV30 and TRBJ1-2; a weak D match, TRBD1 (6 bases). This CDR3 comprises 13 residues. Germline values: CDR1 GTSNPN, CDR2 SVGIG (reference sequence). Trimming took off 3 bases at V and 4 bases at J, with 12 bases between the two ends. The CDR3 sequence is CAWRVKQGYGYTF. CDR3 nucleotide sequence: TGTGCCTGGAGGGTAAAACAGGGCTATGGCTACACCTTC.

The V call is TRBV30, the J call TRBJ1-1, with D unresolved. Deletions cut 2 bases from V and 1 base from J, with 11 bases between. The CDR3 runs to 14 residues. Germline V gene lookup returns CDR1 GTSNPN and CDR2 SVGIG (reference sequence). The CDR3 DNA is TGTGCCTGGAGTATTAGCGTGGGGAACACTGAAGCTTTCTTT. Protein product: CAWSISVGNTEAFF.

The chain carries TRBV2 and TRBJ2-7, with TRBD1 matching 7 bases. Unmatched junction bases numbered 21, after V lost 6 bases and J lost 13 bases. This CDR3 spans 15 amino acids. Per the germline V gene, CDR1 is SNHLY and CDR2 is FYNNEI. CDR3 DNA: TGTGCCAGCAGGTCCACCGGGACAGCCGGTCCCAGGGAATACTTC. Amino acids: CASRSTGTAGPREYF.

The chain recombines TRBV6-1 with TRBJ2-5; tentatively, D is TRBD1 (8 bases). Deletions cut 6 bases from V and 2 bases from J, with 22 bases between. The germline gives CDR1 MNHNS, CDR2 SASEGT. This CDR3 region has 17 residues. The CDR3 DNA sequence: TGTGCCAGCAGCCCTTCCCCAGGACAGGGAGGGCAAGAGACCCAGTACTTC. Amino acids: CASSPSPGQGGQETQYF.